This is a list of T cell receptor beta chains from one sample in a study of blood T cell repertoires in COVID-19. Measured with immunoSEQ multiplex PCR; TCRdb has only the in-frame clones, and not every one. The sample has a few hundred thousand clones, 85% to 90% seen once. Sequenced: PBMCs or T cells enriched from blood (not recorded which). Every receptor here comes from a woman under 30 who had recovered from COVID-19. Each CDR3 is given with its conserved first and last residue. A D gene is named only where the DNA matches it firmly. Clone size, where shown, is once, few, many, or a class for clones that have expanded.

D gene	V gene	J gene	clone size	CDR3 DNA	CDR3 protein
TRBD1	TRBV10-3	TRBJ1-1	-	TGTGCCATCAGAAGGGACAGAAGGGACACTGAAGCTTTCTTT	CAIRRDRRDTEAFF
-	TRBV6-5	TRBJ2-7	-	TGTGCCAGCAGTTACTCGGCAGGGCTCTACGAGCAGTACTTC	CASSYSAGLYEQYF
-	TRBV6-2/TRBV6-3	TRBJ2-7	-	TGTGCCAGCAGTTCGCCAAGGGGAGAGCAGTACTTC	CASSSPRGEQYF
TRBD1	TRBV5-6	TRBJ2-7	-	TGTGCCAGCAGCTTGGGACAGGGCTGCAACGAGCAGTACTTC	CASSLGQGCNEQYF
TRBD1	TRBV6-5	TRBJ1-5	-	TGTGCCAGCAGGAGGACAGGGGGCTACAATCAGCCCCAGCATTTT	CASRRTGGYNQPQHF
TRBD1	TRBV6-5	TRBJ1-2	-	TGTGCCAGCAGGACGGGACAGCAGAGGGGGGCCTTC	CASRTGQQRGAF
TRBD1	TRBV6-5	TRBJ1-6	-	TGTGCCAGCAGCCAACAGGGGACGTATTCACCCCTCCACTTT	CASSQQGTYSPLHF
-	TRBV5-1	TRBJ2-6	once	TGCGCCAGCAGCTTGCGGTCAGGGGGGTACTCTGGGGCCAACGTCCTGACTTTC	CASSLRSGGYSGANVLTF
TRBD1	TRBV10-3	TRBJ2-7	-	TGTGCCATCAGTGAGTCAGCCCCAGGGGACAGGGATCAGTACTTC	CAISESAPGDRDQYF
TRBD1	TRBV11-2	TRBJ2-7	-	TGTGCCAGCAGCTCGATCCCTTTGCCGGACAGGGGCACCTACGAGCAGTACTTC	CASSSIPLPDRGTYEQYF
TRBD1	TRBV7-2	TRBJ1-1	-	TGTGCCAGCAGCTTACGACAGGGGGGGATGAACACTGAAGCTTTCTTT	CASSLRQGGMNTEAFF
-	TRBV4-1	TRBJ1-1	-	TGCGCCAGCAGCCTAATTGTGGGGAGGGACACTGAAGCTTTCTTT	CASSLIVGRDTEAFF
TRBD1	TRBV2	TRBJ1-2	-	TGTGCCAGCAGCCCCACAGGGGACAACTATGGCTACACCTTC	CASSPTGDNYGYTF
-	TRBV30	TRBJ1-2	-	TGTGCCTGGGACCCTGGGCACCAATACACCTTC	CAWDPGHQYTF
-	TRBV19	TRBJ1-1	-	TGTGCCAGTAGTATAGGGGGCCGAGTGAACACTGAAGCTTTCTTT	CASSIGGRVNTEAFF
TRBD2	TRBV6-5	TRBJ2-1	-	TGTGCCAGCAGCCCACTAGCGGGGGTGTACAATGAGCAGTTCTTC	CASSPLAGVYNEQFF
-	TRBV21-1	TRBJ2-2	-	TGTGCCAGCAGCAAACTCCGACAGGGACCTTTCACCGGGGAGCTGTTTTTT	CASSKLRQGPFTGELFF
-	TRBV7-2	TRBJ1-4	-	TGTGCCAGCAGCTTACCGTCTGACCGGGAAACTAATGAAAAACTGTTTTTT	CASSLPSDRETNEKLFF
-	TRBV9	TRBJ1-3	once	TGTGCCAGCAGCGTAGGATGGGGGCCTGGAAACACCATATATTTT	CASSVGWGPGNTIYF
-	TRBV29-1	TRBJ1-5	-	TGCAGCGTTGTTGTTTCGGGGGATCAGCCCCAGCATTTT	CSVVVSGDQPQHF
TRBD2	TRBV10-2	TRBJ2-1	-	TGCGCCAGCAGTGTGACCGGGACTAGCTCCAATGAGCAGTTCTTC	CASSVTGTSSNEQFF
-	TRBV7-3	TRBJ2-1	-	TGTGCCAGCAGCTTATTGAGCTCCTACAATGAGCAGTTCTTC	CASSLLSSYNEQFF
TRBD2	TRBV7-3	TRBJ2-4	-	TGTGCCAGCAGCTTAGGGCTAGCGGGGGCCGGGGACATTCAGTACTTC	CASSLGLAGAGDIQYF
TRBD2	TRBV20-1	TRBJ2-5	-	TGCAGTGCTAGTGTCCTAGCGGGGGCCGGGGAGACCCAGTACTTC	CSASVLAGAGETQYF
-	TRBV12-5	TRBJ2-2	-	TGTGCTAGTGGTTTGGTTTTGGATGCCCAGGGCACCGGGGAGCTGTTTTTT	CASGLVLDAQGTGELFF
-	TRBV18	TRBJ1-1	-	TGTGCTACAGGGTACACGGGGAACACTGAAGCTTTCTTT	CATGYTGNTEAFF
-	TRBV3-1/TRBV3-2	TRBJ2-3	-	TGTGCCAGCAGCCAAGTTCTACTCCCGGCGGGCACAGATACGCAGTATTTT	CASSQVLLPAGTDTQYF
TRBD1	TRBV4-1	TRBJ1-6	-	TGCGCCAGCAGCCAGGACAGGTTCTCCTATAATTCACCCCTCCACTTT	CASSQDRFSYNSPLHF
-	TRBV6-5	TRBJ1-4	-	TGTGCCAGCAGTTACCAGATTGCAACTAATGAAAAACTGTTTTTT	CASSYQIATNEKLFF
TRBD1	TRBV5-1	TRBJ1-4	-	TGCGCCAGCAGCCCAGGACAGGGAAATGAAAAACTGTTTTTT	CASSPGQGNEKLFF
TRBD1	TRBV28	TRBJ1-1	-	TGTGCCACCCGAGGGACAGAGAACACTGAAGCTTTCTTT	CATRGTENTEAFF
-	TRBV12-3/TRBV12-4	TRBJ1-1	-	TGTGCCAGCAGTGCCTATACCGAAGCTTTCTTT	CASSAYTEAFF
-	TRBV5-6	TRBJ1-2	-	TGTGCCAGCCGTCAGGGCGAGTGGTATGGCTACACCTTC	CASRQGEWYGYTF
-	TRBV6-2/TRBV6-3	TRBJ2-7	-	TGTGCCAGCAGCCGGGGCCACTACGAGCAGTACTTC	CASSRGHYEQYF
TRBD1	TRBV19	TRBJ1-3	-	TGTGCCAGTAGTCCCGCACAGGGGTCTGGAAACACCATATATTTT	CASSPAQGSGNTIYF
-	TRBV12-3/TRBV12-4	TRBJ1-2	-	TGTGCCAGCAGTTTCCAGTCCTATGGCTACACCTTC	CASSFQSYGYTF
TRBD1	TRBV18	TRBJ2-7	once	TGTGCCAGCTCACCGGGACAGGCCAGCTACGAGCAGTACTTC	CASSPGQASYEQYF
TRBD1	TRBV18	TRBJ1-4	-	TGTGCCAGCTCATCCGGGACAGGGGGTTTAAAACTGTTTTTT	CASSSGTGGLKLFF
TRBD1	TRBV30	TRBJ2-7	-	TGTGCCTGGAGAGGGGGCCAGGGCGGCTACGAGCAGTACTTC	CAWRGGQGGYEQYF
-	TRBV29-1	TRBJ1-2	-	TGCAGCGTTGAAGGGACAGAGGATGGCTACACCTTC	CSVEGTEDGYTF
-	TRBV5-8	TRBJ2-7	-	TGTGCCAGCAGCTTTGGGAGCTACTCCTACGAGCAGTACTTC	CASSFGSYSYEQYF
-	TRBV5-1	TRBJ1-1	-	TGCGCCAGCAGCTCGTCAGGCTGGCAAGCTTTCTTT	CASSSSGWQAFF
-	TRBV20-1	TRBJ2-7	-	TGCAGTGCTAGTCTCGGTGTCCTTCCCTACGAGCAGTACTTC	CSASLGVLPYEQYF
-	TRBV5-1	TRBJ1-1	-	TGCGCCAGCAGCTTGGTTGGAGGGCCCACTGAAGCTTTCTTT	CASSLVGGPTEAFF
TRBD1	TRBV4-2	TRBJ1-1	-	TGTGCCAGCAGCCAGGCCCAGGGACAGGAGGTTGAAGCTTTCTTT	CASSQAQGQEVEAFF
TRBD1	TRBV18	TRBJ1-3	-	TGTGCCAGCTCACCGGGACAGTCATCTGGAAACACCATATATTTT	CASSPGQSSGNTIYF
TRBD1	TRBV7-9	TRBJ1-5	-	TGTGCCAGCAGCTTGGGACAGGGTTTGCGTCAGCCCCAGCATTTT	CASSLGQGLRQPQHF
-	TRBV27	TRBJ1-1	-	TGTGCCAGCAGTTCGCCGACCCGCGGGGCTTTCTTT	CASSSPTRGAFF
TRBD1	TRBV18	TRBJ2-1	-	TGTGCCAGCTCACCCATGGACAGGGGTAGCAATGAGCAGTTCTTC	CASSPMDRGSNEQFF
-	TRBV6-4	TRBJ1-3	-	TGTGCCAGCAGTGACTCTAGAGGAAACACCATATATTTT	CASSDSRGNTIYF
-	TRBV7-8	TRBJ2-1	few	TGTGCCAGCAGCTCGTCACTAGTGTCGTCCTACAATGAGCAGTTCTTC	CASSSSLVSSYNEQFF
TRBD1	TRBV9	TRBJ2-7	-	TGTGCCAGCAGCCCCTGGACAGGGGGCTCCTACGAGCAGTACTTC	CASSPWTGGSYEQYF
-	TRBV6-2/TRBV6-3	TRBJ1-1	-	TGTGCCAGCAGCAGCCCCAAGGGGGAAGCTTTCTTT	CASSSPKGEAFF
TRBD1	TRBV4-1	TRBJ2-2	-	TGCGCCAGCAGCCAAGAAGCAGGGGGCATAACCGGGGAGCTGTTTTTT	CASSQEAGGITGELFF
TRBD1	TRBV28	TRBJ1-5	-	TGTGCCAGCAGTTTATTAAGGGACAGTTTACGCAATCAGCCCCAGCATTTT	CASSLLRDSLRNQPQHF